This TCR beta chain was sequenced during a study of blood T cell repertoires in COVID-19. V lost 2 bases, J lost 1 base, and 2 bases stayed unmatched. Germline CDR1 is SGHVS and CDR2 is FNYEAQ. CDR3 length: 15 residues. Produced via immunoSEQ multiplex PCR; TCRdb's table is partial and in-frame only. The sample has roughly 160,000 clones; roughly 80% are singletons. Participants were placed into cohorts based on the clinical history they reported. This TCR came from a woman aged 35 to 49 with acute COVID-19. The material sequenced was PBMCs or T cells enriched from blood (not recorded which). V usage is TRBV7-6 and J usage is TRBJ2-5; TRBD2 matches at 9 bases. Here the CDR3 reads CASSLRLAVQETQYF. The CDR3 nucleotides read TGTGCCAGCAGCTTACGACTAGCGGTCCAAGAGACCCAGTACTTC.